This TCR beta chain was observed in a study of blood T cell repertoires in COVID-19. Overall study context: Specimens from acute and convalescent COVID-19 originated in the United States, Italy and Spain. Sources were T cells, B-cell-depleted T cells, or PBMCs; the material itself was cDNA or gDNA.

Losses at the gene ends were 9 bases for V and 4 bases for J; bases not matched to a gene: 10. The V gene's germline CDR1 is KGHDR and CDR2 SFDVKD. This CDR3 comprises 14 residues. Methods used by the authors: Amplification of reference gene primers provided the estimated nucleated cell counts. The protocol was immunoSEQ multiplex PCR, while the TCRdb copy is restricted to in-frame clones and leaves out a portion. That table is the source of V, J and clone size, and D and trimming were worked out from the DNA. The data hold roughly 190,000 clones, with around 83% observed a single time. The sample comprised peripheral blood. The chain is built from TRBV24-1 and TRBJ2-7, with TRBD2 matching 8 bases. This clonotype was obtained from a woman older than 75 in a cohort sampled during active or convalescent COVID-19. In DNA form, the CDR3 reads TGTGCCACCTCAAGCGGGGGCCTAAATTACGAGCAGTACTTC. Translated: CATSSGGLNYEQYF.